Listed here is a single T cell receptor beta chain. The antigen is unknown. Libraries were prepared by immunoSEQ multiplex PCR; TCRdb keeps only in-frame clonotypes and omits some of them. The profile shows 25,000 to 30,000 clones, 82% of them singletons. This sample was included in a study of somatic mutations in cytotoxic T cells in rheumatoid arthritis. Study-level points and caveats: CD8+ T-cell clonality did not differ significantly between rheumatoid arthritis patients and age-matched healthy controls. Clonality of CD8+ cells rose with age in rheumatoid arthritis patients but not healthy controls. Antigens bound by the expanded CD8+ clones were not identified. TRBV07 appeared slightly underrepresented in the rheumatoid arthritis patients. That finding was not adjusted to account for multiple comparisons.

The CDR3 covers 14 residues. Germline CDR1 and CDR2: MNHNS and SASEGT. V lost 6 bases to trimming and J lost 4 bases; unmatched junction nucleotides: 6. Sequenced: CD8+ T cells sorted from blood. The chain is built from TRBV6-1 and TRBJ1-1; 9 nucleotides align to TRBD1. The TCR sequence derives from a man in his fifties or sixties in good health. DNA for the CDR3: TGTGCCAGCAGAGAAATACAGGGGGCCACTGAAGCTTTCTTT. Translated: CASREIQGATEAFF.